These T cell receptor beta chains were read from a single sample in a study of breast tumors, draining lymph nodes, adjacent tissues. Using its own MiXCR run on the multiplex PCR reads, TCRdb lists one record per CDR3 protein. The sample holds about 13,000 distinct CDR3 sequences, approximately 50% seen once. Sequencing input: tumor-adjacent breast tissue. The origin of the receptors is a female donor with breast cancer. Some clones in this sample may be carry-over from other donors' samples. The CDR3 runs from the conserved cysteine through the conserved F or W. The D gene is left open where the match is weak. Size is stated for part of the rows, as once, few or many counts, or as a class when the clone is expanded.

- TRBJ1-1 TRBV7-9 many TGTGCCAGCAGCCCGGGGACACCTGAAGCTTTCTTT CASSPGTPEAFF
- TRBJ2-1 TRBV25-1 - TGTGCCAGCTGCTCAGGGGTGGCGAACAATGAGCAGTTCTTC CASCSGVANNEQFF
TRBD2 TRBJ2-7 TRBV10-3 - TGTGCCATCAGCCCCGGGACTAGCGGGAGGGCCTACGAGCAGTACTTC CAISPGTSGRAYEQYF
- TRBJ2-7 TRBV15 - TGTGCCACCAGCAGAGAGCGGGTCTCATTATCCTACGAGCAGTACTTC CATSRERVSLSYEQYF
- TRBJ1-6 TRBV7-8 many TGTGCCAGCAGCTTAGCGCGGCCAGTTAATAATTCACCCCTCCACTTT CASSLARPVNNSPLHF
- TRBJ2-5 TRBV20-1 - TGCAGTGCTAGAGATAACTACGAAGAGACCCAGTACTTC CSARDNYEETQYF
TRBD2 TRBJ2-7 TRBV7-2 - TGTGCCAGCAGCTTAGGGACTAGCTCCTACGAGCAGTACTTC CASSLGTSSYEQYF
- TRBJ2-3 TRBV7-9 - TGTGCCAGCAGCTCCCTTGATCCCGAAACTTCTAGCACAGATACGCAGTATTTT CASSSLDPETSSTDTQYF
- TRBJ2-3 TRBV13 - TGTGCCAGCCGGCTAGCTCCCACAGATACGCAGTATTTT CASRLAPTDTQYF
- TRBJ2-1 TRBV6-5 few TGTGCCAGCAGTTACTCACACAGGTACAATGAGCAGTTCTTC CASSYSHRYNEQFF
- TRBJ2-1 TRBV5-4 many TGTGCCAGCAGCATTGCCAGGGGCAATGAGCAGTTCTTC CASSIARGNEQFF
TRBD1 TRBJ1-6 TRBV6-2/TRBV6-3 - TGTGCCAGCGGTAGACAGGGCTCGGCTTCACCCCTCCACTTT CASGRQGSASPLHF
TRBD1 TRBJ2-7 TRBV10-3 many TGTGCCATCAGTTCGCAGGGGGTCCGTGCCTACGAGCAGTACTTC CAISSQGVRAYEQYF
TRBD2 TRBJ2-3 TRBV4-3 medium-sized TGCGCCAGCAGCCAAGTAACTAGCGGGAGGGCCGATACGCAGTATTTT CASSQVTSGRADTQYF
TRBD1 TRBJ1-6 TRBV28 - TGTGCCAGCAGTACCCAGACAGGGAATTCACCCCTCCACTTT CASSTQTGNSPLHF
TRBD1 TRBJ2-1 TRBV29-1 many TGCAGCCCCACAGGGGGAATACTCTCCTACAATGAGCAGTTCTTC CSPTGGILSYNEQFF
- TRBJ1-5 TRBV4-1 medium-sized TGCGCCAGCAGCCACGCCTTCCTCCAGGGTAGGTTTCAGCCCCAGCATTTT CASSHAFLQGRFQPQHF
TRBD1 TRBJ2-7 TRBV5-1 - TGCGCCAGCAGCTCCACAGGGGGCGGGGAGCAGTACTTC CASSSTGGGEQYF
TRBD2 TRBJ2-2 TRBV24-1 medium-sized TGTGCCACCAGTGCGGCTAGCGGGGTCCGGGAGCTGTTTTTT CATSAASGVRELFF
- TRBJ1-6 TRBV9 medium-sized TGTGCCAGCAGCTCCCGGGACGGACAATATTCACCCCTCCACTTT CASSSRDGQYSPLHF
- TRBJ2-7 TRBV20-1 - TGCAGTGCTAGCTTTTCGGGGGGCGCCTCCGAGCAGTACTTC CSASFSGGASEQYF
- TRBJ2-7 TRBV4-1 - TGCGCCAGCAGCCAAGACTTCAGGGCTACCTACGAGCAGTACTTC CASSQDFRATYEQYF
- TRBJ1-4 TRBV5-4 - TGTGCCAGCAGCCATTGGGGGGGAACTGAAAAACTGTTTTTT CASSHWGGTEKLFF
TRBD1 TRBJ1-5 TRBV5-1 - TGCGCCAGCAGCTTGGCCCCCGGGACAGGGAGCGATCAGCCCCAGCATTTT CASSLAPGTGSDQPQHF
- TRBJ2-5 TRBV7-9 - TGTGCCAGCAGCGCTACAACTACAGAGACCCAGTACTTC CASSATTTETQYF
- TRBJ2-7 TRBV28 many TGTGCCAGCAGTTTATACAGCTACGAGCAGTACTTC CASSLYSYEQYF
TRBD1 TRBJ1-5 TRBV4-1 few TGCGCCAGCAGCCAGTCAGGGGGAGTAGGTTTGCAGCCCCAGCATTTT CASSQSGGVGLQPQHF
TRBD2 TRBJ2-1 TRBV20-1 few TGCAGTGCTCCACTAAGCGGGAGGGCCCCCAATGAGCAGTTCTTC CSAPLSGRAPNEQFF
TRBD1 TRBJ2-2 TRBV9 few TGTGCCAGCAGCGTAGGAGGGGGCTCGGACACCGGGGAGCTGTTTTTT CASSVGGGSDTGELFF
TRBD1 TRBJ2-4 TRBV7-9 few TGTGCCAGCAGCGGGCTCGAGACAGGGGCCAAAAACATTCAGTACTTC CASSGLETGAKNIQYF
- TRBJ1-2 TRBV20-1 - TGCAGTGCTACGGACAGCCCCTATGGCTACACCTTC CSATDSPYGYTF
- TRBJ2-7 TRBV6-5 medium-sized TGTGCCAGCAGTCCCGGGACCGCCTACGAGCAGTACTTC CASSPGTAYEQYF
- TRBJ1-2 TRBV6-5 few TGTGCCAGCAGTAAAGGACGCCTTTATGGCTACACCTTC CASSKGRLYGYTF
- TRBJ2-1 TRBV30 medium-sized TGTGCCTGGAGGCCGTTTGAGAATGAGCAGTTCTTC CAWRPFENEQFF
- TRBJ2-7 TRBV6-1 many TGTGCCAGCAGTCTTATCCGGGACGGAAGCTACGAGCAGTACTTC CASSLIRDGSYEQYF
- TRBJ1-6 TRBV7-9 many TGTGCCAGCAGACCAGGGAACTCACCCCTCCACTTT CASRPGNSPLHF
- TRBJ1-5 TRBV5-1 - TGCGCCAGCAGCTTGGGGGACCTAAGTAATGAGCCCCAGCATTTT CASSLGDLSNEPQHF
- TRBJ1-2 TRBV5-1 - TGCGCCAGCAGCCCTGGACAGTCCTATGGCTACACCTTC CASSPGQSYGYTF
- TRBJ1-5 TRBV6-6 many TGTGCCAGCAGTTACTCTAGCAATCAGCCCCAGCATTTT CASSYSSNQPQHF
- TRBJ1-6 TRBV10-3 - TGTGCCATCAGTGAGTCCGCGGGGGCCTATAATTCACCCCTCCACTTT CAISESAGAYNSPLHF
TRBD1 TRBJ1-3 TRBV6-2/TRBV6-3 many TGTGTCAGCAGTCCCGCCGGGACAGCGATAGACACCATATATTTT CVSSPAGTAIDTIYF
- TRBJ1-2 TRBV20-1 - TGCAGTGGAGGGATTAACTATGGCTACACCTTC CSGGINYGYTF
- TRBJ1-2 TRBV29-1 many TGCAGCGTTGGGGGGAAGGGCTATGGCTACACCTTC CSVGGKGYGYTF
- TRBJ2-4 TRBV7-9 many TGTGCCAGCAGCTTGGATGGCGGGTACACAGACCTGGGCATTCAGTACTTC CASSLDGGYTDLGIQYF
TRBD1 TRBJ2-3 TRBV11-3 - TGTGCCAGCAGCTTGGACAGGGGACAAGATACGCAGTATTTT CASSLDRGQDTQYF
- TRBJ1-2 TRBV30 - TGTGCCTGGAGTCAAAGGCTGGGCTACACCTTC CAWSQRLGYTF
- TRBJ2-5 TRBV20-1 - TGCAGTGCTAGTGAGGGGAAAGAGACCCAGTACTTC CSASEGKETQYF
TRBD2 TRBJ2-5 TRBV11-2 - TGTGCCAGCAGCTTAGGAGCGGGAGGGAGTCAAGAGACCCAGTACTTC CASSLGAGGSQETQYF
- TRBJ2-5 TRBV20-1 medium-sized TGCAGTGCTAGACCCCGAGGGGAACCAAGAACCCAGTACTTC CSARPRGEPRTQYF
TRBD2 TRBJ2-7 TRBV18 many TGTGCCAGCTCACAAACTAGCGGTAGCTCCTACGAGCAGTACTTC CASSQTSGSSYEQYF
- TRBJ2-7 TRBV20-1 many TGCAGTGCTGTGGACAGCTCGGACGGCAAACAGTACTTC CSAVDSSDGKQYF
TRBD1 TRBJ2-2 TRBV6-1 - TGTGCCAGCAGAACAGGGGGCTCGGACACCGGGGAGCTGTTTTTT CASRTGGSDTGELFF
- TRBJ2-7 TRBV7-2 - TGTGCCAGCAGCCCAAGAGCAGGGAACGAGCAGTACTTC CASSPRAGNEQYF
TRBD1 TRBJ2-2 TRBV9 - TGTGCCAGCAGCGTAAACAGGGGGGGACAGGGGGCAGGCACCGGGGAGCTGTTTTTT CASSVNRGGQGAGTGELFF
- TRBJ2-7 TRBV4-2 medium-sized TGTGCCAGCAGCCAAGATCACCCGGGACCCTACGAGCAGTACTTC CASSQDHPGPYEQYF
- TRBJ2-3 TRBV24-1 medium-sized TGTGCCACCAGTGGAGAGGGGGGGCGCATACGGAGAGATACGCAGTATTTT CATSGEGGRIRRDTQYF
- TRBJ2-2 TRBV9 - TGTGCCAGCAGCGTACAGGGAACCGGGGAGCTGTTTTTT CASSVQGTGELFF
- TRBJ1-2 TRBV6-1 - TGTGCCAGCAGTGTATCTCCTTGGGAACAGCAATATGGCTACACCTTC CASSVSPWEQQYGYTF